Below are 24 T cell receptor beta chains sequenced from a single sample in a study of blood T cell repertoires in COVID-19. This table comes from immunoSEQ multiplex PCR, and its TCRdb copy is limited to in-frame clones, with some not included. Of 150,000 to 200,000 clones detected, about 93% appear once; the ten largest clones hold under 5%. Specimen: peripheral blood. The origin of the receptors is a woman aged 50 to 60 with acute or convalescent COVID-19.

The chain carries TRBV28 and TRBJ1-1; no clear D gene. Trimming pared 3 bases from V and 2 bases from J, leaving 7 bases between. The germline V gene encodes CDR1 MDHEN and CDR2 SYDVKM. There are 13 residues in the CDR3. The CDR3 sequence is CASSFRENTEAFF. The CDR3 DNA reads TGTGCCAGCAGTTTCCGCGAAAACACTGAAGCTTTCTTT.

This chain links TRBV19 with TRBJ2-5, with 13 bases aligning to TRBD2. Germline V CDR1 and CDR2: LNHDA, SQIVND (reference sequence). J lost 7 bases, V lost 4 bases, and 6 bases had no gene match. This CDR3 has 15 residues. CDR3 nucleotides: TGTGCCAGTAGTAAACTAGCGGGGGGGCGAAGGACCCAGTACTTC. This codes for CASSKLAGGRRTQYF.

This clone has just one count. The rearrangement joins TRBV6-5 to TRBJ1-6; D is uncertain. Trimming removed 6 bases at V and 11 bases at J, with 11 bases between. There are 12 residues in the CDR3. Germline CDR1 MNHEY, CDR2 SVGAGI. The CDR3 protein is CASRAGEAPLHF. The CDR3 DNA sequence: TGTGCCAGCAGAGCCGGCGAGGCACCCCTCCACTTT.

The rearrangement uses TRBV7-3 and TRBJ2-1; 7 nucleotides match TRBD1. J was trimmed by 7 bases and V by 5 bases; bases with no gene match: 11. The germline V gene encodes CDR1 SGHTA and CDR2 FQGTGA. This CDR3 has 15 amino acids. The CDR3 reads CASSPGGPSTNEQFF. The CDR3 DNA reads as TGTGCCAGCAGCCCAGGGGGACCTAGCACGAATGAGCAGTTCTTC.

V and J are TRBV7-2 and TRBJ2-5; D not resolved. This CDR3 has 14 residues. Germline loops: CDR1 SGHTA, CDR2 FQGNSA. The V end lost 3 bases, the J end lost 2 bases, and 10 bases lay between the germline ends. This CDR3 is CASSFTYPQETQYF. In nucleotides, the CDR3 is TGTGCCAGCAGCTTTACATACCCACAAGAGACCCAGTACTTC.

The V gene is TRBV7-9, the J gene TRBJ1-1; 7 nucleotides agree with TRBD1. This CDR3 is built from 14 residues. V dropped 5 bases and J dropped 0; count of bases not matched to a gene: 3. From germline, CDR1 is SEHNR and CDR2 FQNEAQ (reference sequence). CDR3 residues: CASSVGTVNTEAFF. CDR3 in DNA: TGTGCCAGCAGCGTTGGGACAGTGAACACTGAAGCTTTCTTT.

This chain links TRBV9 with TRBJ1-2; 8 bases are shared with TRBD1. Germline V lookup: CDR1 SGDLS, CDR2 YYNGEE. The junction had 5 bases not matched to a gene; V was cut back by 4 bases and J by 3 bases. The CDR3 contains 14 residues. Here the CDR3 DNA reads TGTGCCAGCAGCCCTGGGACAGGACACTATGGCTACACCTTC. It translates to CASSPGTGHYGYTF.

V and J are TRBV7-9 and TRBJ1-4; unclear D gene. Germline V gene data show CDR1 as SEHNR and CDR2 as FQNEAQ (reference sequence). V was trimmed by 0 bases and J by 10 bases, leaving 15 bases between them. The CDR3 is made up of 15 amino acids. The CDR3 coding sequence is TGTGCCAGCAGCTTAGCCGGCGACCTAGTTGGAAAACTGTTTTTT. Its protein product is CASSLAGDLVGKLFF. Full variable domain (outside the CDR3, taken from reference TRBV7-9 and TRBJ1-4): DTGVSQNPRHKITKRGQNVTFRCDPISEHNRLYWYRQTLGQGPEFLTYFQNEAQLEKSRLLSDRFSAERPKGSFSTLEIQRTEQGDSAMYLCASSLAGDLVGKLFFGSGTQLSVL.

This chain uses TRBV12-3 or TRBV12-4 with TRBJ1-2; 8 nucleotides line up with TRBD1. J lost 7 bases, V lost 4 bases, and 5 bases had no gene match. This CDR3 contains 13 residues. The CDR3 sequence: CASSSDRGRGYTF. The CDR3, as DNA: TGTGCCAGCAGTTCCGACAGGGGTCGTGGCTACACCTTC.

This clone came up a few times. Here the CDR3 reads CASSRAWGRHEQFF. Here the CDR3 DNA reads TGTGCCAGCAGCCGTGCATGGGGGAGGCATGAGCAGTTCTTC. The chain combines TRBV7-9 with TRBJ2-1, with D possibly matching TRBD2 (6 bases). Germline loops: CDR1 SEHNR, CDR2 FQNEAQ (reference sequence). V was clipped by 5 bases and J by 8 bases, with 16 bases between them. The CDR3 has 14 residues.

This rearrangement joins TRBV2 to TRBJ1-5; the match to TRBD1 covers 7 bases. Germline V gene data show CDR1 as SNHLY and CDR2 as FYNNEI. The CDR3 runs to 14 residues. V lost 6 bases to trimming and J lost 4 bases; unmatched junction nucleotides: 6. The CDR3 loop reads CASRGDSINQPQHF. The CDR3, as DNA: TGTGCCAGCAGGGGGGACAGTATAAATCAGCCCCAGCATTTT.

The chain uses TRBV5-1 and TRBJ2-7; maybe TRBD2 (7 bases). The CDR3 has 15 residues. Trimming shortened V by 2 bases and J by 0 bases, and 12 bases separated the two germline ends. Per germline, CDR1 SGHRS and CDR2 YFSETQ. The CDR3 DNA reads as TGCGCCAGCAGCTTATCCCGGGGGGCCTCCTACGAGCAGTACTTC. Translating it yields CASSLSRGASYEQYF.

In this sample, this clone turned up once. This chain uses TRBV4-2 with TRBJ2-1; 9 bases match TRBD2. The germline gives CDR1 LGHNA, CDR2 YNFKEQ. V lost 5 bases and J lost 2; bases outside the gene matches: 1. This CDR3 contains 14 residues. CDR3 sequence reads: CASSIAGAYNEQFF. In nucleotides, the CDR3 is TGTGCCAGCAGCATAGCGGGGGCCTACAATGAGCAGTTCTTC.

V usage is TRBV9 and J usage is TRBJ2-1, with TRBD2 matching 12 bases. V gave up 4 bases and J gave up 0 bases; unmatched junction bases: 5. There are 17 residues in the CDR3. In germline, CDR1 is SGDLS, CDR2 YYNGEE. CDR3 in DNA: TGTGCCAGCAGCTTGCTAGCGGGGGGGCACTCCTACAATGAGCAGTTCTTC. As protein: CASSLLAGGHSYNEQFF.

This clone was found once. CDR3 bases: TGTGCCAGCAGCCCGTCAGTCCGGGAGGATCAGCCCCAGCATTTT. It is translated as CASSPSVREDQPQHF. The V and J genes are TRBV7-6 and TRBJ1-5; D gene unclear. V lost 5 bases, J lost 5 bases, and 16 bases lay in between. The CDR3 has 15 amino acids. The germline V gene has CDR1 SGHVS and CDR2 FNYEAQ. Supplemented by reference TRBV7-6 and TRBJ1-5, the full variable domain reads GAGVSQSPRYKVTKRGQDVALRCDPISGHVSLYWYRQALGQGPEFLTYFNYEAQQDKSGLPNDRFSAERPEGSISTLTIQRTEQRDSAMYRCASSPSVREDQPQHFGDGTRLSIL.

The rearrangement joins TRBV6-2 or TRBV6-3 to TRBJ2-1; 9 bases map to TRBD2. Trimming removed 2 bases from V and 9 bases from J; junction bases left unmatched: 11. This CDR3 is 16 amino acids long. Germline-derived CDR1 and CDR2 are MNHEY and SVGEGT. CDR3 loop: CASSYDFLSGRFEQFF. CDR3 bases: TGTGCCAGCAGTTACGATTTTCTGAGCGGGAGGTTTGAGCAGTTCTTC.

The gene calls are TRBV7-3 and TRBJ1-6; TRBD1 matches 7 bases. After removal of 6 bases from V and 10 bases from J, the junction contained 6 bases not matched to a gene. The CDR3 runs to 13 residues. Germline V gene lookup returns CDR1 SGHTA and CDR2 FQGTGA. The CDR3 sequence: CASSRQGSSPLHF. The CDR3, as DNA: TGTGCCAGCAGTAGACAGGGCAGCTCACCCCTCCACTTT.

The J gene is TRBJ2-2, the V gene TRBV5-6; D might be TRBD2 (5 bases). The CDR3 runs to 15 residues. Trimming left V 4 bases short and J 0 bases short, with 10 bases between. The germline V gene encodes CDR1 SGHDT and CDR2 YYEEEE. The CDR3 is CASSGGDTNTGELFF. CDR3 bases: TGTGCCAGCAGCGGAGGTGATACGAACACCGGGGAGCTGTTTTTT. Filled out from reference TRBV5-6 and TRBJ2-2, the complete variable domain reads DAGVTQSPTHLIKTRGQQVTLRCSPKSGHDTVSWYQQALGQGPQFIFQYYEEEERQRGNFPDRFSGHQFPNYSSELNVNALLLGDSALYLCASSGGDTNTGELFFGEGSRLTVL.

The chain recombines TRBV5-8 with TRBJ2-1, with D maybe TRBD1 (6 bases). Germline-derived CDR1 and CDR2 are SGHTS and YDEGEE. The length of the CDR3 is 15 residues. V shed 3 bases and J shed 4 bases, with 14 bases lying between them. CDR3 DNA: TGTGCCAGCAGCTCGGCAGGGGCAACATACAATGAGCAGTTCTTC. The encoded protein is CASSSAGATYNEQFF.

CDR3 residues: CASSLSLPRGTEAFF. CDR3 in DNA: TGTGCCAGCAGCCTCTCCTTGCCTCGGGGCACTGAAGCTTTCTTT. This chain uses TRBV6-5 with TRBJ1-1; D gene ambiguous. CDR1 and CDR2 (germline): MNHEY, SVGAGI. This CDR3 comprises 15 residues. Trimming took 6 bases from V and 4 from J, leaving 18 bases between them.

The chain uses TRBV6-5 and TRBJ2-7; 10 bases agree with TRBD1. The CDR3 extends over 14 amino acids. J was trimmed by 4 bases and V by 8 bases; bases with no gene match: 8. The germline gives CDR1 MNHEY, CDR2 SVGAGI. This chain's CDR3 is CASRPGTGAYEQYF. The CDR3 nucleotides are TGTGCCAGCCGACCCGGGACAGGGGCTTACGAGCAGTACTTC.

This sequence joins TRBV19 and TRBJ2-7, with 7 positions matching TRBD1. The ends lost 3 bases at V and 2 bases at J; junction bases unmatched: 4. This CDR3 is 14 amino acids long. The germline V gene encodes CDR1 LNHDA and CDR2 SQIVND (reference sequence). The CDR3: CASSITTGAYEQYF. The DNA of the CDR3 is TGTGCCAGTAGTATTACAACAGGGGCCTACGAGCAGTACTTC. Combining the CDR3 with reference TRBV19 and TRBJ2-7 gives the whole variable domain DGGITQSPKYLFRKEGQNVTLSCEQNLNHDAMYWYRQDPGQGLRLIYYSQIVNDFQKGDIAEGYSVSREKKESFPLTVTSAQKNPTAFYLCASSITTGAYEQYFGPGTRLTVT.

CDR3 sequence: CASSHPGNGQPQHF. CDR3 sequence (DNA): TGTGCCAGCAGTCACCCAGGGAACGGTCAGCCCCAGCATTTT. The genes are TRBV6-2 or TRBV6-3 and TRBJ1-5, with D possibly TRBD1 on 5 matching bases. The CDR3 covers 14 residues. Per the germline V gene, CDR1 is MNHEY and CDR2 is SVGEGT. Trimming cost V 5 bases and J 6 bases, with 14 bases left between them.

The J gene is TRBJ1-1, the V gene TRBV3-1 (or the pseudogene TRBV3-2); D possibly corresponds to TRBD1 (5 bases). V was clipped by 2 bases and J by 5 bases, with 6 bases between them. Germline CDR1 and CDR2: LGHDT and YNNKEL (reference sequence). This CDR3 has 12 amino acids. CDR3 DNA: TGTGCCAGCAGCCAACAGGGAACTGAAGCTTTCTTT. Protein: CASSQQGTEAFF.